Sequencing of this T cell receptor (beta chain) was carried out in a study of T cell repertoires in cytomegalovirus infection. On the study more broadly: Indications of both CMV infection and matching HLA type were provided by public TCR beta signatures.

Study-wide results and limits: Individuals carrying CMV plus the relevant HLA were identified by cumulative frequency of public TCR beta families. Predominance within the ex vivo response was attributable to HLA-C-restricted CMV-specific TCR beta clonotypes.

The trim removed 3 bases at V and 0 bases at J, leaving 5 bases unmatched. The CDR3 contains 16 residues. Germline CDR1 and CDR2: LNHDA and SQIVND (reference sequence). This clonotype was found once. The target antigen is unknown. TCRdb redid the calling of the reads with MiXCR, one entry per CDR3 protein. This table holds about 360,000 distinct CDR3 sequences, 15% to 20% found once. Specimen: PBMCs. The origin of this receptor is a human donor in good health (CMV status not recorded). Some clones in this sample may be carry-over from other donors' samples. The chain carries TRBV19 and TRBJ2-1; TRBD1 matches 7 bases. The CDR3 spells CASSINRGPSYNEQFF. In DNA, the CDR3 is TGTGCCAGTAGTATCAACAGGGGACCCTCCTACAATGAGCAGTTCTTC. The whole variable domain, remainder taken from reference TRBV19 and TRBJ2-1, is DGGITQSPKYLFRKEGQNVTLSCEQNLNHDAMYWYRQDPGQGLRLIYYSQIVNDFQKGDIAEGYSVSREKKESFPLTVTSAQKNPTAFYLCASSINRGPSYNEQFFGPGTRLTVL.